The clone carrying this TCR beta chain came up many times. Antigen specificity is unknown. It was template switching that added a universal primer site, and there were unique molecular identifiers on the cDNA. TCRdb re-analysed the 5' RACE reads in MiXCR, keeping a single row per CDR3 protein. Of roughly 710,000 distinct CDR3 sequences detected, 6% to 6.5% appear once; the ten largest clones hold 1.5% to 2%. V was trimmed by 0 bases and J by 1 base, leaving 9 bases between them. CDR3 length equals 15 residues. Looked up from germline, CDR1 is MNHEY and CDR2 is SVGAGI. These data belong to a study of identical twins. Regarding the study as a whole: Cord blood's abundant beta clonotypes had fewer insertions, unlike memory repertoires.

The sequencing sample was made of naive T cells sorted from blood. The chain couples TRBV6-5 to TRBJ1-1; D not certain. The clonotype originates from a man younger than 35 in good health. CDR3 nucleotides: TGTGCCAGCAGTTACTCTCCTTTAAGGAACACTGAAGCTTTCTTT. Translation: CASSYSPLRNTEAFF.